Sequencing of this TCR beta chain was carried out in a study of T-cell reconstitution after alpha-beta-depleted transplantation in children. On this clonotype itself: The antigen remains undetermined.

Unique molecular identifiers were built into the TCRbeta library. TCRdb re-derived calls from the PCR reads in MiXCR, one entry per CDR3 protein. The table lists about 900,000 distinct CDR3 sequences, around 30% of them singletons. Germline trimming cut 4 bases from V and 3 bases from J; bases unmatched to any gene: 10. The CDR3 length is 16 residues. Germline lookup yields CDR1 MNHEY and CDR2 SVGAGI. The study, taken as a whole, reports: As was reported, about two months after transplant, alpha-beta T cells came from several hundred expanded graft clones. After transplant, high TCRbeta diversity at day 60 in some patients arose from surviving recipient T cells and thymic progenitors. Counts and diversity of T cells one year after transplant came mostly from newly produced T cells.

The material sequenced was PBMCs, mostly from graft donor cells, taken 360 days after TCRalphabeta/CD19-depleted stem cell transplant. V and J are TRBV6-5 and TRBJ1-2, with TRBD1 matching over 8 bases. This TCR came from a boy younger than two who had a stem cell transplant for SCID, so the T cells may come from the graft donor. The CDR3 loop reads CASSSSLLTGDYGYTF. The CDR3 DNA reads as TGTGCCAGCAGTTCCTCCCTACTGACAGGGGACTATGGCTACACCTTC.